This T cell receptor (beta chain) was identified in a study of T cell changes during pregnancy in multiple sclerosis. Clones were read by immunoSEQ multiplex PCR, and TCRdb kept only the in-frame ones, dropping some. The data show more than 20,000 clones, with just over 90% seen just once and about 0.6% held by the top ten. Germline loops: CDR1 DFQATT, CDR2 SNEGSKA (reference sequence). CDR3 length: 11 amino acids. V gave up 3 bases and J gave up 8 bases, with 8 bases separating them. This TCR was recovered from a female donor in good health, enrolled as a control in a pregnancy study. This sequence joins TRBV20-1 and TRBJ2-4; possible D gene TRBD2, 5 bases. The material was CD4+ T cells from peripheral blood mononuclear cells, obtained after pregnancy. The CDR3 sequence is CSASGKDIQYF. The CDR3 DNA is TGCAGTGCTAGCGGGAAGGACATTCAGTACTTC.